Below, 4 T cell receptor beta chains from the same sample are listed, as sequenced in a study of identical twins. MiXCR, applied by TCRdb to the 5' RACE reads, yields one record per CDR3 protein. Found here are 1.5 million to 2 million distinct CDR3 sequences, 32% of them singletons; the top ten hold about 0.3%. The sequenced sample was cord blood. These TCRs come from a newborn girl in good health.

The V call is TRBV7-9, the J call TRBJ2-7; a weak D match, TRBD1 (5 bases). Germline values: CDR1 SEHNR, CDR2 FQNEAQ (reference sequence). The ends were cut back, 1 base at V and 6 bases at J, with 16 bases in the middle. This CDR3 is 15 amino acids long. The CDR3 nucleotides are TGTGCCAGCAGCTTAGGGGGCGGCAGATCCGTCGAGCAGTACTTC. Translated: CASSLGGGRSVEQYF.

The chain joins TRBV20-1 to TRBJ2-4; tentative D call: TRBD1 (6 bases). Matching the DNA end better, TRBJ2-5 makes the J call doubtful. Germline V gene lookup returns CDR1 DFQATT and CDR2 SNEGSKA (reference sequence). This CDR3 region has 14 residues. CDR3 DNA: TGCAGTGCTAGCCCCAGGGGCTGGAGGGAGACCCAGTACTTC. Translating it yields CSASPRGWRETQYF.

This clonotype was picked up a small number of times. The rearrangement joins TRBV6-1 to TRBJ1-1; TRBD1 matches 8 bases. V shed 3 bases, J shed 4 bases, and the junction held 10 bases outside the gene matches. In germline, CDR1 is MNHNS, CDR2 SASEGT. This CDR3 is built from 16 residues. CDR3 nucleotides: TGTGCCAGCAGTGACGTAGAGGGGACAGGTAGCACTGAAGCTTTCTTT. It is translated as CASSDVEGTGSTEAFF.

In DNA form, the CDR3 reads TGTGCCATGAGACAGAGCGGGACGCAAGAGACCCAGTACTTC. This sequence encodes CAMRQSGTQETQYF. The chain combines TRBV10-3 with TRBJ2-5; TRBD2 aligns across 7 bases. The length of the CDR3 is 14 residues. Trimming took 9 bases from V and 2 from J; bases not matched to a gene: 9. Germline V gene data show CDR1 as ENHRY and CDR2 as SYGVKD.